This TCR beta chain was captured in a study of identical twins. TCRdb re-analysed the 5' RACE reads in MiXCR, keeping a single row per CDR3 protein. The data show 500,000 to 700,000 distinct CDR3 sequences, with about 7.6% seen just once and 1.6% held by the top ten. This clonotype was seen many times. The sample was also linked to a second study, of yellow fever vaccine responses in identical twins.

The material sequenced was PBMCs. This receptor was identified in a woman between 18 and 30 years old in good health.

CDR3 DNA sequence: TGTGCCATCAGTGAGGAGGGGTACGAGCAGTACGTC. This sequence encodes CAISEEGYEQYV. The chain links TRBV10-3 to TRBJ2-7; D may correspond to TRBD1 or TRBD2 (5 bases each). Germline CDR1 reads ENHRY; CDR2 reads SYGVKD. The V end was cut by 2 bases, the J end by 4 bases, with 6 bases between. This CDR3 comprises 12 residues.